The entry below gives a single TCR beta chain sequence along with its context. CDR1 MNHNY and CDR2 SVGAGI come from the germline V gene (reference sequence). The length of the CDR3 is 15 residues. Trimming took 4 bases from V and 6 from J, leaving 17 bases between them. Sequencing used immunoSEQ multiplex PCR; TCRdb keeps in-frame clones, though not all of them. This table has about 160,000 clones, approximately 80% appearing once. This record comes from a study of blood T cell repertoires in COVID-19. Study-wide context: COVID-19 samples, acute and convalescent, were from the United States, Italy and Spain.

The chain joins TRBV6-6 to TRBJ2-3; D is unclear. The TCR sequence derives from a woman aged 40 to 50 with COVID-19, enrolled during active disease. Sequencing input: peripheral blood. The chain's CDR3 is CASSLDDILLDTQYF. The CDR3 region has the DNA TGTGCCAGCAGTTTAGACGACATCCTGCTGGATACGCAGTATTTT.